This T cell receptor beta chain stems from a study of blood T cell repertoires in COVID-19 (dated by TCRdb to 2020 to 2021). With regard to the full study: Collaborator samples came from the United States, Italy and Spain and covered acute and convalescent phases of COVID-19. Deeply sampled blood TCRbeta repertoires from subjects exposed to, actively infected with, or recovered from COVID-19 were included in the dataset. A de-identified subject ID, COVID-19 status, age in years and sex were almost always included in the sample metadata. The prospective study material was composed of cDNA or gDNA derived from T cells, B-cell-depleted T cells, or PBMCs. Where HLA class I and class II types were available, the types were taken from metadata supplied by the sample provider, not from assay-based typing. Samples came from the ongoing ImmuneRACE study (first 160 participants) plus 1,254 subjects from 6 global collaborators. The repertoires were released in a freely available public database intended as a resource for research on the immune response to SARS-CoV-2.

As for this clone: What this receptor recognizes is not known. No clone much larger than this one lies a single base away; base qualities are absent.

Participants in the prospective study were aged about 18 to 100 years, lived in more than 20 United States geographic areas, and enrolled through a virtual design. In the prospective study, cohorts were assigned on the basis of participant-reported clinical history obtained from a screening survey and a study questionnaire. Recovered participants in ImmuneRACE Cohort 3 were defined by two consecutive negative NP/OP PCR tests, clearance by a healthcare professional, or resolution of symptoms. In the prospective study, mobile phlebotomists collected whole blood, serum and a nasopharyngeal or oropharyngeal swab from each participant. Participants in the prospective study had the option to provide additional blood draws and questionnaires over a 2-month period. Prospective study blood samples were shipped either frozen or at room temperature before DNA extraction. Paper-wide results and their limitations: The quantity of clinical and demographic metadata differed by source and by participant and was supplied without curation.

TCRbeta CDR3 regions were amplified from genomic DNA using the immunoSEQ Assay, a bias-controlled multiplex PCR. Per the original workflow: Within the assay, amplification of reference gene primers was used to estimate how many nucleated cells each sample contained. To quantify the absolute abundance of each unique TCRbeta CDR3 rearrangement, sequence reads were collapsed and filtered. For each sample, productive Simpson clonality was calculated as the square root of Simpson's diversity index across productive rearrangements. In TCRdb, the immuneACCESS table is reduced to in-frame sequences with V and J assigned. These tables do not hold every clone; where another copy was compared, an unresolved V gene accounts for under half, and the others remain unexplained. The V and J calls and the clone size are those of that table, but D and trimming were determined from the DNA. The sample table holds around 200,000 clones, of which about 85% were seen once. 18% of the sample comes from the top ten.

The sequence was obtained from a man aged 35 to 55 who had recovered from COVID-19. Input material: PBMCs or T cells enriched from blood (not recorded which).

In nucleotide form, the sequence is TGTGCCAGCAGTTTAGGCAGGGGAGGGTACAATGAGCAGTTCTTC. Its protein reads: CASSLGRGGYNEQFF. The sequence joins TRBV27 to TRBJ2-1, with a weak D call of TRBD2 (7 bases match). Counted from cysteine to phenylalanine, this CDR3 has 15 amino acids. Only the CDR3 DNA is retained, 45 bases long and in frame from the first base. CDR1 and CDR2 were assigned from the germline V gene (reference sequence) as MNHEY and SMNVEV. V is cut by 2 bases and J by 4 bases, and the space between the germline ends is 12 bases.